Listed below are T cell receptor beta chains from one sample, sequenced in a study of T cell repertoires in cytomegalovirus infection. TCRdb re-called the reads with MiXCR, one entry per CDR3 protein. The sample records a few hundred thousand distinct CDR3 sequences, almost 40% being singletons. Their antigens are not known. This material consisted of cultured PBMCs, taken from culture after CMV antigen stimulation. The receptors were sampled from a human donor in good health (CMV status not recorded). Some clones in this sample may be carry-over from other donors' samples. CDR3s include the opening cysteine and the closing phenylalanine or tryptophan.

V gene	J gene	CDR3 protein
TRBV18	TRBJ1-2	CASSPPQGSYGYTF
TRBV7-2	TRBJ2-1	CASSPMAGDNEQFF
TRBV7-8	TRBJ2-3	CASSLTGGGAYTQYF
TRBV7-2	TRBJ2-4	CASSLEASGGENIQYF
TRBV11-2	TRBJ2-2	CASSLLWDLDTGELFF
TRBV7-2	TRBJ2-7	CASSMDREIDEQYF
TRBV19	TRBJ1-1	CASSIPAADTEAFF
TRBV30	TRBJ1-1	CAWGLTVNTEAFF
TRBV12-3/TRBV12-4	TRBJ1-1	CASSLVAGAFF
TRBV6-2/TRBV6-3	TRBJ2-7	CASSYRLASSYEQYF
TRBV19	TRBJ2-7	CASSGSRLNSYEQYF
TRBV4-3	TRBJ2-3	CASSQELAGGTDTQYF
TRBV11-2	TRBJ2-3	CASSSGTSTTSDTQYF
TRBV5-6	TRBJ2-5	CASRGWDQETQYF
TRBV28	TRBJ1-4	CASSFTGDEKLFF